The subject of this entry is one T cell receptor beta chain. This sample was taken from a study of memory CD4+ T cells and cytomegalovirus serostatus. The CDR3 has 16 amino acids. The V gene's germline CDR1 is SEHNR and CDR2 FQNEAQ (reference sequence). The J segment lost 3 bases and the V segment lost 2 bases, leaving 4 bases of the junction unmatched. As originally analysed: After removing out-of-frame reads, over 2 million distinct TCRbeta sequences remained. Sequencing used immunoSEQ multiplex PCR; TCRdb keeps in-frame clones, though not all of them. The DNA was the basis for D and trimming; V, J and clone size are from that table. The data show 25,000 to 35,000 clones, more than 70% seen once. The sort gate was single viable CD3+CD4+CD8-CD45RO+ cells for memory CD4+ T cells. Serostatus was set by detecting CMV pp150, pp28, p38, p52 IgG.

The source is an adult in good health and CMV-seronegative. Sequences were obtained from memory CD4+ T cells from blood. J is TRBJ2-5 and V is TRBV7-9; 12 bases agree with TRBD2. Here the CDR3 reads CASSLSRTSGEETQYF. CDR3 coding DNA: TGTGCCAGCAGCTTATCTCGGACTAGCGGGGAAGAGACCCAGTACTTC. Full variable domain (missing parts from reference TRBV7-9 and TRBJ2-5): DTGVSQNPRHKITKRGQNVTFRCDPISEHNRLYWYRQTLGQGPEFLTYFQNEAQLEKSRLLSDRFSAERPKGSFSTLEIQRTEQGDSAMYLCASSLSRTSGEETQYFGPGTRLLVL.